These 3 T cell receptor beta chains were sequenced from one sample in a study of cytomegalovirus exposure and HLA in healthy donors. A multiplex PCR was run with 60 Vbeta primers and 13 Jbeta primers. TCRdb's copy holds only in-frame clones and misses some; the assay was immunoSEQ multiplex PCR. Here the sample spans about 270,000 clones, about 66% being singletons. Sequenced sample: PBMCs. The receptors here all came from a female donor in good health and CMV-seronegative.

The chain joins TRBV2 to TRBJ2-1; possibly TRBD2 for D (6 bases). CDR1 and CDR2 from the germline V gene are SNHLY and FYNNEI. The germline V and J ends were trimmed by 7 bases and 4 bases, with 17 bases remaining between them. CDR3 size: 15 residues. CDR3 residues: CASIQLAAGYNEQFF. The DNA for the CDR3 is TGTGCCAGCATCCAACTAGCAGCAGGGTACAATGAGCAGTTCTTC.

This clone has a single count. The chain recombines TRBV29-1 with TRBJ1-5; no reliable D call. Germline CDR1 SQVTM, CDR2 ANQGSEA. The CDR3 loop spans 13 amino acids. V gave up 4 bases and J gave up 3 bases, with 10 bases separating them. CDR3 amino acids: CSVVERINQPQHF. The CDR3 DNA sequence: TGCAGCGTTGTGGAGCGAATCAATCAGCCCCAGCATTTT.

The rearrangement uses TRBV5-4 and TRBJ2-3, with D perhaps TRBD1 (6 bases). CDR1 is SGHNT, CDR2 YYREEE, per germline (reference sequence). V lost 6 bases and J lost 3, with 11 bases in between. The CDR3 has 13 amino acids. The CDR3: CASKQGGTDTQYF. The CDR3 nucleotides read TGTGCCAGCAAACAGGGTGGTACAGATACGCAGTATTTT. The full variable domain, in which reference TRBV5-4 and TRBJ2-3 provide the parts outside the CDR3, is ETGVTQSPTHLIKTRGQQVTLRCSSQSGHNTVSWYQQALGQGPQFIFQYYREEENGRGNFPPRFSGLQFPNYSSELNVNALELDDSALYLCASKQGGTDTQYFGPGTRLTVL.